Each of the 2 T cell receptor beta chains below was sequenced from the same sample in a study of cytomegalovirus exposure and HLA in healthy donors. PCR used 60 Vbeta primers and 13 Jbeta primers. The data were produced by immunoSEQ multiplex PCR, yet TCRdb's version contains in-frame clones alone and is incomplete. This repertoire shows fewer than 150,000 clones, roughly 80% found once; its top ten account for around 30%. Sequencing used PBMCs. All receptors derive from a man between 60 and 70 years old in good health and CMV-seropositive.

The chain uses TRBV9 and TRBJ2-2, with 10 positions matching TRBD2. Trimming removed 4 bases from V and 6 bases from J; junction bases left unmatched: 9. Germline values: CDR1 SGDLS, CDR2 YYNGEE. The CDR3 is made up of 16 amino acids. CDR3 nucleotides: TGTGCCAGCAGCCCCCGCGGGGGACTAGCGTCCGGGGAGCTGTTTTTT. Residues: CASSPRGGLASGELFF. The variable domain in full, completed from reference TRBV9 and TRBJ2-2, reads DSGVTQTPKHLITATGQRVTLRCSPRSGDLSVYWYQQSLDQGLQFLIQYYNGEERAKGNILERFSAQQFPDLHSELNLSSLELGDSALYFCASSPRGGLASGELFFGEGSRLTVL.

V usage is TRBV5-6 and J usage is TRBJ1-6; D remains unclear. This CDR3 spans 13 amino acids. The germline CDR1 and CDR2 sequences are SGHDT and YYEEEE. Deletions cut 5 bases from V and 7 bases from J, with 10 bases between. CDR3 residues: CASSLPRNSPLHF. The CDR3 DNA reads as TGTGCCAGCAGTTTGCCCAGAAATTCACCCCTCCACTTT.